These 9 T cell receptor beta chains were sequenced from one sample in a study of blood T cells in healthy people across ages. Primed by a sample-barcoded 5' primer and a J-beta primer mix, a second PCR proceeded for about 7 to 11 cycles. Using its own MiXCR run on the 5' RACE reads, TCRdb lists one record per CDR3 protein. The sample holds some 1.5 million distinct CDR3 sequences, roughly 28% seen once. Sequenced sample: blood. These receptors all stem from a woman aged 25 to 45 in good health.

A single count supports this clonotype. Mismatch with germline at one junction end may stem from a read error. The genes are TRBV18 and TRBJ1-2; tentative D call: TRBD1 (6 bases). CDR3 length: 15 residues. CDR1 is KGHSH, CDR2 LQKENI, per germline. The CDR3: CASSPKEGEAYGCTF. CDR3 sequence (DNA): TGTGCCAGCTCACCGAAGGAGGGGGAAGCCTATGGCTGCACCTTC.

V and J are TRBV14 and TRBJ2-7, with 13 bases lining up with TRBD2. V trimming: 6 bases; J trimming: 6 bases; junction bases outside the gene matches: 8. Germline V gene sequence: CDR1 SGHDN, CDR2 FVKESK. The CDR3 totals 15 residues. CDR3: CASSRLAGGRSEQYF. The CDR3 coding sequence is TGTGCCAGCAGTCGACTAGCGGGGGGTCGTTCCGAGCAGTACTTC. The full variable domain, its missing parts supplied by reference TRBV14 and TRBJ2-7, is EAGVTQFPSHSVIEKGQTVTLRCDPISGHDNLYWYRRVMGKEIKFLLHFVKESKQDESGMPNNRFLAERTGGTYSTLKVQPAELEDSGVYFCASSRLAGGRSEQYFGPGTRLTVT.

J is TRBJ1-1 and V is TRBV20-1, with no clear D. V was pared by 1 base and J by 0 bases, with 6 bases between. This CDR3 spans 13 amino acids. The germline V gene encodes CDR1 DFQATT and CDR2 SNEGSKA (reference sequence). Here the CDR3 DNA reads TGCAGTGCTAGAGGGCCTATGAACACTGAAGCTTTCTTT. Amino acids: CSARGPMNTEAFF.

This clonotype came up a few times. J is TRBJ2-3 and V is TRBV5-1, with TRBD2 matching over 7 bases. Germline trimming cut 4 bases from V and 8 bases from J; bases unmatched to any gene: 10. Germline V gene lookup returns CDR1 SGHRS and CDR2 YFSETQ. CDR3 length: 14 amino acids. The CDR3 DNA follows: TGCGCCAGCAGCCGGGGGGACCCACGTAGTACGCAGTATTTT. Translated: CASSRGDPRSTQYF.

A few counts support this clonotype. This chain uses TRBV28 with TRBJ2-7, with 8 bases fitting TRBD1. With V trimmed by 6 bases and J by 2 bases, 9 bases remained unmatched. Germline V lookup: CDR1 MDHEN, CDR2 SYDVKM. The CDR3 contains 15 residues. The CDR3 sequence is CASSPEGQGTYEQYF. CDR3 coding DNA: TGTGCCAGCAGCCCGGAAGGACAGGGCACCTACGAGCAGTACTTC.

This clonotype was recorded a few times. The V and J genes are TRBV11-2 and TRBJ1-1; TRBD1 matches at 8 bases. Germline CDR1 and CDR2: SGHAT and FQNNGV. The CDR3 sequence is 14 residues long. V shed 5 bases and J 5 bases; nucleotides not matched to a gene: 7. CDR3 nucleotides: TGTGCCAGCAGCACCGCGACAGGGGAAACTGAAGCTTTCTTT. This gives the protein CASSTATGETEAFF.

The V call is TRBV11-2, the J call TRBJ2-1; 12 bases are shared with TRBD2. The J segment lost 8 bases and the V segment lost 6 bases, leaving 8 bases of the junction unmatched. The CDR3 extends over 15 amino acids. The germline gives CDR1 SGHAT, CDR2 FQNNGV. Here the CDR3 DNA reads TGTGCCAGCAGAAACCTAGCGGGAGGGCAGGATGAGCAGTTCTTC. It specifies CASRNLAGGQDEQFF.

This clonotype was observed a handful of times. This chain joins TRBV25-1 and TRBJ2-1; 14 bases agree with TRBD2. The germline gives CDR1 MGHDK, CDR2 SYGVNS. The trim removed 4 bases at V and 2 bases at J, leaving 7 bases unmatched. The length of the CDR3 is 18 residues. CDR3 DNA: TGTGCCAGCAGTGGACTAGCGGGAGGGGTGGCCACCTACAATGAGCAGTTCTTC. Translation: CASSGLAGGVATYNEQFF.

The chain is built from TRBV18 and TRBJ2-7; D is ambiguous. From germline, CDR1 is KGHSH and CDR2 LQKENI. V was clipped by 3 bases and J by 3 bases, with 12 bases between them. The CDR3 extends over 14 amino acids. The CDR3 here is CASSPLETGYEQYF. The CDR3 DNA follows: TGTGCCAGCTCACCCTTGGAAACGGGCTACGAGCAGTACTTC.